Following are 7 T cell receptor beta chains from one sample sequenced in a study of cytomegalovirus exposure and HLA in healthy donors. The study ran its PCR with 60 Vbeta and 13 Jbeta primers. TCRdb keeps only in-frame clones here, not all; method: immunoSEQ multiplex PCR. The table records approximately 150,000 clones, roughly 76% of them present only once. Sequencing was carried out using PBMCs. The receptor set was obtained from a human donor in good health.

The chain is built from TRBV5-1 and TRBJ1-1, with 8 bases matching TRBD1. Germline CDR1 reads SGHRS; CDR2 reads YFSETQ. With 4 bases clipped from V and 6 bases from J, the junction kept 11 bases outside the gene matches. The CDR3 extends over 15 amino acids. CDR3 sequence (DNA): TGCGCCAGCAGCGCCGCAGGGGGCGCGGGGGCTGAAGCTTTCTTT. Protein: CASSAAGGAGAEAFF.

The V call is TRBV7-9, the J call TRBJ2-7, with a weak D call TRBD1 (5 bases). The germline V gene encodes CDR1 SEHNR and CDR2 FQNEAQ (reference sequence). This CDR3 has 13 amino acids. With 5 bases removed from V and 4 bases from J, the gap between germline ends came to 12 bases. CDR3 DNA: TGTGCCAGCAGCCCACAACAGGAGTACGAGCAGTACTTC. This sequence encodes CASSPQQEYEQYF.

The rearrangement uses TRBV9 and TRBJ2-3, with 10 bases identical to TRBD1. This CDR3 is built from 17 residues. Losses at the gene ends were 4 bases for V and 2 bases for J; bases not matched to a gene: 10. CDR1 and CDR2 (germline): SGDLS, YYNGEE. The CDR3 sequence: CASSRQRQGAITDTQYF. The CDR3 DNA reads TGTGCCAGCAGCAGACAGAGACAGGGGGCAATCACAGATACGCAGTATTTT.

This clone was counted only a few times. V is TRBV28 and J is TRBJ2-2; TRBD2 is a possible D gene (5 bases). Trimming cost V 10 bases and J 9 bases, with 15 bases left between them. CDR3 size: 12 residues. The germline gives CDR1 MDHEN, CDR2 SYDVKM. CDR3 protein: CATGLDVRELFF. The CDR3 DNA reads as TGTGCCACAGGACTTGACGTCAGGGAGCTGTTTTTT. Based on the CDR3 plus reference TRBV28 and TRBJ2-2, the full variable domain is DVKVTQSSRYLVKRTGEKVFLECVQDMDHENMFWYRQDPGLGLRLIYFSYDVKMKEKGDIPEGYSVSREKKERFSLILESASTNQTSMYLCATGLDVRELFFGEGSRLTVL.

In its sample, this clone was seen a few times. The rearrangement uses TRBV5-1 and TRBJ2-7, with 11 bases aligning to TRBD1. J gave up 7 bases and V 4 bases, and 7 bases lay outside the gene matches. This CDR3 contains 14 residues. Germline V CDR1 and CDR2: SGHRS, YFSETQ. In DNA, the CDR3 is TGCGCCAGCAGCGGTGGACAGGGGGCACGAGAGCAGTACTTC. Its protein is CASSGGQGAREQYF.

The chain joins TRBV6-5 to TRBJ1-4, with a tentative D call TRBD1 (6 bases). This CDR3 region has 15 residues. Looked up from germline, CDR1 is MNHEY and CDR2 is SVGAGI. Deletions cut 0 bases from V and 4 bases from J, with 9 bases between. CDR3 protein: CASSYSSGVNEKLFF. The CDR3 bases are TGTGCCAGCAGTTACTCGTCAGGGGTTAATGAAAAACTGTTTTTT.

This clone was detected only once. The V and J genes are TRBV12-5 and TRBJ2-1, with 10 bases identical to TRBD2. The V segment lost 2 bases and the J segment 0 bases; nucleotides outside the gene matches: 16. Germline CDR1 LGHNT, CDR2 FRNRAP. The CDR3 has 21 amino acids. CDR3 protein: CASGLLQRGGLLIFSYNEQFF. Here the CDR3 DNA reads TGTGCTAGTGGTTTGCTCCAGCGGGGGGGACTATTAATATTCTCCTACAATGAGCAGTTCTTC. Using reference TRBV12-5 and TRBJ2-1 for the parts outside the CDR3, the full variable domain is DARVTQTPRHKVTEMGQEVTMRCQPILGHNTVFWYRQTMMQGLELLAYFRNRAPLDDSGMPKDRFSAEMPDATLATLKIQPSEPRDSAVYFCASGLLQRGGLLIFSYNEQFFGPGTRLTVL.